Listed here is a single T cell receptor (beta chain). Its antigen is undetermined. The data are from a study of beta chain features in type 1 diabetes. Germline loops: CDR1 SGHAT, CDR2 FQNNGV. CDR3 length: 16 residues. With 4 bases removed from V and 2 bases from J, the gap between germline ends came to 12 bases. Every bit of the isolated RNA underwent reverse transcription, so sequencing read expressed TCRB transcripts. Assay: immunoSEQ multiplex PCR; the TCRdb copy retains only in-frame clones and omits some. The table includes 550,000 to 850,000 clones, 10% to 15% detected once. Study-wide results and caveats: Over-representation of high TCR-expressing cells was a possible consequence of cDNA sequencing. Moderately but significantly shorter TCRB CDR3s were found in Type 1 diabetes patients in all four CD4+ subsets.

This clonotype originated in a man younger than 30 with type 1 diabetes. Sequencing was carried out using naive CD4+ T cells from blood. The V call is TRBV11-2, the J call TRBJ2-6, with no clear D. CDR3 region: CASSSWTFAGANVLTF. CDR3 nucleotide sequence: TGTGCCAGCAGCTCCTGGACCTTCGCTGGGGCCAACGTCCTGACTTTC.